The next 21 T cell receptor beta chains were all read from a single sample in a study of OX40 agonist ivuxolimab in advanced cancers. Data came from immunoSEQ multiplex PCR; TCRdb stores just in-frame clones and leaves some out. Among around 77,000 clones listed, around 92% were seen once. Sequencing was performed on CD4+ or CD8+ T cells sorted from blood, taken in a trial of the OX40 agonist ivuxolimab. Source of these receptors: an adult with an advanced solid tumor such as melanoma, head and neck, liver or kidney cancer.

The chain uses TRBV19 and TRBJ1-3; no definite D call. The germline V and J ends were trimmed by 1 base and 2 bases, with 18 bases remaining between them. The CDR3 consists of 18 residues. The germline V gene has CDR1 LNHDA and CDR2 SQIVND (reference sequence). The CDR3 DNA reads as TGTGCCAGTAGTATAGTCGAAAAGATAAAGGGCCCTGGAAACACCATATATTTT. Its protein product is CASSIVEKIKGPGNTIYF.

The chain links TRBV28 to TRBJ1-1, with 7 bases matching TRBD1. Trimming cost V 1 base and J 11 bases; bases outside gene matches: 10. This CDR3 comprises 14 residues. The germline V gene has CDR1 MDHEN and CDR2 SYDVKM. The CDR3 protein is CASSLSTGLEGAFF. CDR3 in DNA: TGTGCCAGCAGTTTATCGACAGGGTTGGAAGGGGCTTTCTTT.

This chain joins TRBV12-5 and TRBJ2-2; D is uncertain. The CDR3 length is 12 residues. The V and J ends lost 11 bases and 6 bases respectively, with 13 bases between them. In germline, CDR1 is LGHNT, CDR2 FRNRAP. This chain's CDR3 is CAGDRDSGELFF. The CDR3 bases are TGTGCTGGGGATAGGGATTCCGGGGAGCTGTTTTTT.

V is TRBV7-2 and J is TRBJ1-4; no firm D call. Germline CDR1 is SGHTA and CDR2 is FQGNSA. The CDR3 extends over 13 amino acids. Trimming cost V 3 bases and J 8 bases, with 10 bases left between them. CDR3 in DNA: TGTGCCAGCAGCTTCGGGGTGTGGGAAAAACTGTTTTTT. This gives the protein CASSFGVWEKLFF.

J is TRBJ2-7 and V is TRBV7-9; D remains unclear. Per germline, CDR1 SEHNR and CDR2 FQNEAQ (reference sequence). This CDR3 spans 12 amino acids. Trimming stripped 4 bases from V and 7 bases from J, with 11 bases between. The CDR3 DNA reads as TGTGCCAGCAGCTGGACCGGCGTGGAGCAGTACTTC. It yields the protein CASSWTGVEQYF.

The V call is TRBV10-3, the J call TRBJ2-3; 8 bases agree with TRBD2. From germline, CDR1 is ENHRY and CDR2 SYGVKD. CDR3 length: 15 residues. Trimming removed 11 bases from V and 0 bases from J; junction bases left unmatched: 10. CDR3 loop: CASGGGSFSTDTQYF. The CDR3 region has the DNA TGTGCCTCCGGGGGGGGATCGTTTAGCACAGATACGCAGTATTTT.

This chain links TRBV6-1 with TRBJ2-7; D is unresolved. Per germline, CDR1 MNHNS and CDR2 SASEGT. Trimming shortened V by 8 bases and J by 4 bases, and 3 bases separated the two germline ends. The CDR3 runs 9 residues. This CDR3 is CASGYEQYF. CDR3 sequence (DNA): TGTGCCAGCGGGTACGAGCAGTACTTC.

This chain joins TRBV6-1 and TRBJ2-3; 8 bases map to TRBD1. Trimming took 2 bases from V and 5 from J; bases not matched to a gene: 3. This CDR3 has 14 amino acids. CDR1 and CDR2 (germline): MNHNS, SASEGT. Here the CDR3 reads CASSELDREDTQYF. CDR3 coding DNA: TGTGCCAGCAGTGAATTGGACAGGGAAGATACGCAGTATTTT.

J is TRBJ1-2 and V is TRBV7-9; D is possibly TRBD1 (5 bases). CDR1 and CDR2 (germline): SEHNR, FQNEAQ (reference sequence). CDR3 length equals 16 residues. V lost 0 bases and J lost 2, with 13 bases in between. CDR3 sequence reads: CASSLAGTPSNYGYTF. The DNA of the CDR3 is TGTGCCAGCAGCTTAGCAGGGACTCCCAGCAACTATGGCTACACCTTC. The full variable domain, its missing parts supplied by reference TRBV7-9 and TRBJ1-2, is DTGVSQNPRHKITKRGQNVTFRCDPISEHNRLYWYRQTLGQGPEFLTYFQNEAQLEKSRLLSDRFSAERPKGSFSTLEIQRTEQGDSAMYLCASSLAGTPSNYGYTFGSGTRLTVV.

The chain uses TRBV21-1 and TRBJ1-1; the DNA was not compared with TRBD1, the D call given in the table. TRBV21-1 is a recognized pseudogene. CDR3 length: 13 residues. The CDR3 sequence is CASSRGTDPEAFF. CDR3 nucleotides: TGTGCCAGCAGCAGAGGGACAGACCCTGAAGCTTTCTTT.

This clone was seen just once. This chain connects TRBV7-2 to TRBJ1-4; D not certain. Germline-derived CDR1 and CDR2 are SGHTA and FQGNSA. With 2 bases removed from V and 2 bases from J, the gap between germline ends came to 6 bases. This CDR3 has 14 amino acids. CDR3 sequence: CASSLLGTNEKLFF. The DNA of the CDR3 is TGTGCCAGCAGCTTACTGGGGACTAATGAAAAACTGTTTTTT.

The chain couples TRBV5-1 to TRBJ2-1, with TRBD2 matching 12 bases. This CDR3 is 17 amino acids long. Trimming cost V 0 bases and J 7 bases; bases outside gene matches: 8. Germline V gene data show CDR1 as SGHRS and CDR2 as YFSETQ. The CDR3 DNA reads TGCGCCAGCAGCTTGGGTTCCCTAGCGGGAGGGCTGAATGAGCAGTTCTTC. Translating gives CASSLGSLAGGLNEQFF.

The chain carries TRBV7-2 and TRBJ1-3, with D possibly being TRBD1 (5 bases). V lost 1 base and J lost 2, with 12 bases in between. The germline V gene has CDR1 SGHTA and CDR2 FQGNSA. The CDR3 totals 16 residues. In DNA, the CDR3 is TGTGCCAGCAGCTTAGGGGCAGGGCATGCTGGAAACACCATATATTTT. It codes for CASSLGAGHAGNTIYF.

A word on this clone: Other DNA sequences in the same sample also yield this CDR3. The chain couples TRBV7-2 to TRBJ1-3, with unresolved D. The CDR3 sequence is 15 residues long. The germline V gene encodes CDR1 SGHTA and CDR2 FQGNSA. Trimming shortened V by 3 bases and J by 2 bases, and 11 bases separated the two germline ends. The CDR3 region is CASSFRSGPGNTIYF. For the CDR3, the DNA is TGTGCCAGCAGCTTCAGGTCTGGACCTGGAAACACCATATATTTT.

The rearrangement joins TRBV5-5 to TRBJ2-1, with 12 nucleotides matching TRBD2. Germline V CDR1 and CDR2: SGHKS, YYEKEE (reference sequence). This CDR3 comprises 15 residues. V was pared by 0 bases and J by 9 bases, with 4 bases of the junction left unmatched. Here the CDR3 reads CASSLASGGAIEQFF. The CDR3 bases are TGTGCCAGCAGCTTGGCTAGCGGGGGGGCTATTGAGCAGTTCTTC.

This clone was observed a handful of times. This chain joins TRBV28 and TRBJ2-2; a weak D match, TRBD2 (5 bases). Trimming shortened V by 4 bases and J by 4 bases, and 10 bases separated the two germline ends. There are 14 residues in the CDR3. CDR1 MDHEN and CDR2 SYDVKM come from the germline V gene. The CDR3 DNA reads TGTGCCAGCAGTTCTTCCGGAGGCACCGGGGAGCTGTTTTTT. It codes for CASSSSGGTGELFF.

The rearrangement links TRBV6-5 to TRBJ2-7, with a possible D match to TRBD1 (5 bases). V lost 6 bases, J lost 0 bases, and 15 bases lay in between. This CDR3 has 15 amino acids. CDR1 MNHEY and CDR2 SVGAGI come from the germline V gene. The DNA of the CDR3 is TGTGCCAGCAGCGGGTCTCAGGGCTTCTCCTACGAGCAGTACTTC. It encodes CASSGSQGFSYEQYF.

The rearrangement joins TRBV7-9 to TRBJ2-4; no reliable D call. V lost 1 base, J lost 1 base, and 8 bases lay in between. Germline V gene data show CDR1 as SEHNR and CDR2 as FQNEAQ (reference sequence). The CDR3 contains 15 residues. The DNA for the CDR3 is TGTGCCAGCAGCTTAGTTCTGGGGGCCAAAAACATTCAGTACTTC. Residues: CASSLVLGAKNIQYF.

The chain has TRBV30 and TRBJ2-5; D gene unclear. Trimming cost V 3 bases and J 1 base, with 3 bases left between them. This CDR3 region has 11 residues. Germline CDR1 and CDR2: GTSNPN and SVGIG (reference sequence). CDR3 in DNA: TGTGCCTGGAGCCCCCAAGAGACCCAGTACTTC. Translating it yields CAWSPQETQYF. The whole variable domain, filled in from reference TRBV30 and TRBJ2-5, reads SQTIHQWPATLVQPVGSPLSLECTVEGTSNPNLYWYRQAAGRGLQLLFYSVGIGQISSEVPQNLSASRPQDRQFILSSKKLLLSDSGFYLCAWSPQETQYFGPGTRLLVL.

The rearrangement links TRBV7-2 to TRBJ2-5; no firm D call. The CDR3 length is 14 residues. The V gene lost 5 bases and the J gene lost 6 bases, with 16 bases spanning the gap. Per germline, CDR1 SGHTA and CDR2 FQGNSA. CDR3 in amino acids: CASSPANVGKTQYF. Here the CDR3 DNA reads TGTGCCAGCAGCCCTGCCAACGTGGGGAAGACCCAGTACTTC.

The CDR3 nucleotides are TGTGCCAGCAGACCAGGGGGTATTGAAGCTTTCTTT. Protein product: CASRPGGIEAFF. The rearrangement uses TRBV28 and TRBJ1-1, with 7 bases that match TRBD1. The CDR3 spans 12 residues. The V gene's germline CDR1 is MDHEN and CDR2 SYDVKM. The V and J ends lost 6 bases and 7 bases, in that order; junction bases with no gene match: 5.